The rows below give T cell receptor beta chains drawn from one sample of a study of T cell responses to AZD1222 COVID-19 vaccine. The protocol was immunoSEQ multiplex PCR, while the TCRdb copy is restricted to in-frame clones and leaves out a portion. The sample lists 55,000 to 80,000 clones; approximately 80% were seen once. Sequences were derived from peripheral blood, sampled on day 0 of AZD1222 vaccination. These receptors were collected from an adult in good health. Both conserved end residues are part of each CDR3. Fields, in order: J gene, clone size, D gene, V gene, CDR3 DNA, CDR3 protein. D genes are given only for firm matches. Rows may omit the clone size; those that give it use once, few, many or a size class.

J gene: TRBJ2-2; clone size: .; D gene: .; V gene: TRBV11-3; CDR3 DNA: TGTGCCAGCAGCCCCGAGGCTCCCCCCGGGGAGCTGTTTTTT; CDR3 protein: CASSPEAPPGELFF
J gene: TRBJ1-2; clone size: .; D gene: TRBD1; V gene: TRBV23-1; CDR3 DNA: TGCGCCAGCAGTTTCACGTCAGGGGGCCGGGGCTACACCTTC; CDR3 protein: CASSFTSGGRGYTF
J gene: TRBJ2-5; clone size: .; D gene: TRBD2; V gene: TRBV4-1; CDR3 DNA: TGCGCCAGCAGCCAAGATGGGATAGCGGGGCCAGGGGAGACCCAGTACTTC; CDR3 protein: CASSQDGIAGPGETQYF
J gene: TRBJ2-5; clone size: .; D gene: TRBD2; V gene: TRBV5-5; CDR3 DNA: TGTGCCAGCAGCTTTGCAGGGACTAGGCTCGAGACCCAGTACTTC; CDR3 protein: CASSFAGTRLETQYF
J gene: TRBJ2-3; clone size: .; D gene: .; V gene: TRBV5-1; CDR3 DNA: TGCGCCAGCAGTGTAGGTAGTCCCTCCACAGATACGCAGTATTTT; CDR3 protein: CASSVGSPSTDTQYF
J gene: TRBJ1-6; clone size: .; D gene: .; V gene: TRBV15; CDR3 DNA: TGTGCCACCAGGCAGGAACTGCTTAATTCACCCCTCCACTTT; CDR3 protein: CATRQELLNSPLHF
J gene: TRBJ2-3; clone size: .; D gene: .; V gene: TRBV6-2/TRBV6-3; CDR3 DNA: TGTGCCAGCAGCCAGGGTTCTATCGGCACAGATACGCAGTATTTT; CDR3 protein: CASSQGSIGTDTQYF
J gene: TRBJ1-1; clone size: once; D gene: .; V gene: TRBV30; CDR3 DNA: TGTGCCTGGAGTGTGCGCGGAAACACTGAAGCTTTCTTT; CDR3 protein: CAWSVRGNTEAFF
J gene: TRBJ1-4; clone size: once; D gene: .; V gene: TRBV5-6; CDR3 DNA: TGTGCCAGCAGCCTCAGGCACTATAATGAAAAACTGTTTTTT; CDR3 protein: CASSLRHYNEKLFF
J gene: TRBJ2-1; clone size: .; D gene: TRBD2; V gene: TRBV4-3; CDR3 DNA: TGCGCCAGCAGCCAAACCTTACTAGCGGGGGACCTCAATGAGCAGTTCTTC; CDR3 protein: CASSQTLLAGDLNEQFF
J gene: TRBJ2-7; clone size: few; D gene: .; V gene: TRBV5-1; CDR3 DNA: TGCGCCAGCAGGATCCAAACCTACTCCTACGAGCAGTACTTC; CDR3 protein: CASRIQTYSYEQYF
J gene: TRBJ1-1; clone size: .; D gene: .; V gene: TRBV3-1/TRBV3-2; CDR3 DNA: TGTGCCAGCAGCCAAGGGCCGGCAGCTGAAGCTTTCTTT; CDR3 protein: CASSQGPAAEAFF
J gene: TRBJ2-1; clone size: .; D gene: TRBD1; V gene: TRBV5-1; CDR3 DNA: TGCGCCAGCAGCTCCCGGGACAGCCTCTACAATGAGCAGTTCTTC; CDR3 protein: CASSSRDSLYNEQFF
J gene: TRBJ1-1; clone size: .; D gene: .; V gene: TRBV7-2; CDR3 DNA: TGTGCCAGCAGCCAAAGTGGGAACTCGGGTTTCAACACTGAAGCTTTCTTT; CDR3 protein: CASSQSGNSGFNTEAFF
J gene: TRBJ1-6; clone size: .; D gene: .; V gene: TRBV5-6; CDR3 DNA: TGTGCCAGCAGCTTAGATCCCTATAATTCACCCCTCCACTTT; CDR3 protein: CASSLDPYNSPLHF
J gene: TRBJ1-2; clone size: .; D gene: TRBD1; V gene: TRBV13; CDR3 DNA: TGTGCCAGCAGCTCCCGGGCCGGGACAGGGGTAAGGGGCTACACCTTC; CDR3 protein: CASSSRAGTGVRGYTF
J gene: TRBJ1-4; clone size: .; D gene: .; V gene: TRBV28; CDR3 DNA: TGTGCCAGCACCCAAACCCAGGTCGCAGTTTATAATGAAAAACTGTTTTTT; CDR3 protein: CASTQTQVAVYNEKLFF
J gene: TRBJ2-5; clone size: .; D gene: .; V gene: TRBV27; CDR3 DNA: TGTGCCAGCAGTTTGACGCCCCAAAAATTCTGGAACCTCGGGACCCAGTACTTC; CDR3 protein: CASSLTPQKFWNLGTQYF
J gene: TRBJ2-1; clone size: few; D gene: .; V gene: TRBV7-2; CDR3 DNA: TGTGCCAGCAGCTTAGGGTCCGCCAACAAAGGTGAGCAGTTCTTC; CDR3 protein: CASSLGSANKGEQFF
J gene: TRBJ2-7; clone size: .; D gene: .; V gene: TRBV6-2/TRBV6-3; CDR3 DNA: TGTGCCAGCAGTTCACATTACGAGCAGTACTTC; CDR3 protein: CASSSHYEQYF
J gene: TRBJ2-7; clone size: .; D gene: TRBD2; V gene: TRBV6-2/TRBV6-3; CDR3 DNA: TGTGCCAGCAGCGACCCCCGAGCTAGCGGGCAGTACTTC; CDR3 protein: CASSDPRASGQYF
J gene: TRBJ1-5; clone size: .; D gene: TRBD1; V gene: TRBV7-9; CDR3 DNA: TGTGCCAGCAGCTTTGGGACAGAAAGTCAGCCCCAGCATTTT; CDR3 protein: CASSFGTESQPQHF
J gene: TRBJ2-3; clone size: .; D gene: .; V gene: TRBV7-7; CDR3 DNA: TGTGCCAGCAGCTTAGATATGTCAGATACGCAGTATTTT; CDR3 protein: CASSLDMSDTQYF
J gene: TRBJ1-2; clone size: few; D gene: .; V gene: TRBV5-4; CDR3 DNA: TGTGCCAGCAGCTTGGGAGGGCGCGTAAACTATGGCTACACCTTC; CDR3 protein: CASSLGGRVNYGYTF
J gene: TRBJ1-3; clone size: .; D gene: .; V gene: TRBV7-2; CDR3 DNA: TGTGCCAGCAGCTCAGGGCCTGGAAACACCATATATTTT; CDR3 protein: CASSSGPGNTIYF
J gene: TRBJ2-7; clone size: .; D gene: .; V gene: TRBV12-3/TRBV12-4; CDR3 DNA: TGTGCCAGCAGTTTGGGCGCAGCCTACGAGCAGTACTTC; CDR3 protein: CASSLGAAYEQYF
J gene: TRBJ2-3; clone size: .; D gene: TRBD2; V gene: TRBV7-6; CDR3 DNA: TGTGCCAGCAGCCCCCTCACTAGCGGGGGGTCAGCAGATACGCAGTATTTT; CDR3 protein: CASSPLTSGGSADTQYF
J gene: TRBJ2-5; clone size: .; D gene: .; V gene: TRBV5-6; CDR3 DNA: TGTGCCAGCAGCCTAGGGCGGATGGCCCAAGAGACCCAGTACTTC; CDR3 protein: CASSLGRMAQETQYF
J gene: TRBJ1-6; clone size: .; D gene: TRBD1; V gene: TRBV30; CDR3 DNA: TGTGCCTGGAGGGGGGAAGAGGGGGCACTGTATAATTCACCCCTCCACTTT; CDR3 protein: CAWRGEEGALYNSPLHF
J gene: TRBJ1-6; clone size: .; D gene: TRBD1; V gene: TRBV5-1; CDR3 DNA: TGCGCCAGCAGCTTGGATAAGGGGGCCCATAATTCACCCCTCCACTTT; CDR3 protein: CASSLDKGAHNSPLHF
J gene: TRBJ1-2; clone size: .; D gene: .; V gene: TRBV19; CDR3 DNA: TGTGCCACCGGTACAGGGAACGACTATGGCTACACCTTC; CDR3 protein: CATGTGNDYGYTF
J gene: TRBJ2-1; clone size: .; D gene: .; V gene: TRBV13; CDR3 DNA: TGTGCCAGCAGCCGGGGGAACAGGGGCATGCATGAGCAGTTCTTC; CDR3 protein: CASSRGNRGMHEQFF
J gene: TRBJ2-7; clone size: .; D gene: .; V gene: TRBV4-3; CDR3 DNA: TGCGCCAGCAGCCAAGATCTACTGACAAGCTCCTACGAGCAGTACTTC; CDR3 protein: CASSQDLLTSSYEQYF
J gene: TRBJ2-7; clone size: few; D gene: TRBD2; V gene: TRBV24-1; CDR3 DNA: TGTGCCACCCAAGAGGGAGGGATCAACGAGCAGTACTTC; CDR3 protein: CATQEGGINEQYF
J gene: TRBJ2-5; clone size: .; D gene: .; V gene: TRBV10-3; CDR3 DNA: TGTGCCATCAGTGAGTCCTTTAGAGAGACCCAGTACTTC; CDR3 protein: CAISESFRETQYF
J gene: TRBJ2-1; clone size: .; D gene: .; V gene: TRBV2; CDR3 DNA: TGTGCCAGCAGTGAAGCGGTGACAGGCTCCTACAATGAGCAGTTCTTC; CDR3 protein: CASSEAVTGSYNEQFF
J gene: TRBJ2-7; clone size: .; D gene: TRBD2; V gene: TRBV4-2; CDR3 DNA: TGTGCCAGCAGCCCGCCCCCGGGACTAGCGGAGAAACCCTACGAGCAGTACTTC; CDR3 protein: CASSPPPGLAEKPYEQYF
J gene: TRBJ2-7; clone size: few; D gene: TRBD1; V gene: TRBV19; CDR3 DNA: TGTGCCAGTAGTATAGGCGCCGGGACAGGGATCGACGAGCAGTACTTC; CDR3 protein: CASSIGAGTGIDEQYF
J gene: TRBJ2-1; clone size: .; D gene: .; V gene: TRBV28; CDR3 DNA: TGTGCCAGCAGTCGCTTAGAGGGCTCCTACAATGAGCAGTTCTTC; CDR3 protein: CASSRLEGSYNEQFF
J gene: TRBJ1-3; clone size: .; D gene: .; V gene: TRBV3-1/TRBV3-2; CDR3 DNA: TGTGCCAGCAGCCAGCTGAAACGCTCTGGAAACACCATATATTTT; CDR3 protein: CASSQLKRSGNTIYF
J gene: TRBJ2-1; clone size: .; D gene: TRBD1; V gene: TRBV15; CDR3 DNA: TGTGCCACCAGCAGAGACTGGACAGGGGGCTCCTACAATGAGCAGTTCTTC; CDR3 protein: CATSRDWTGGSYNEQFF
J gene: TRBJ1-3; clone size: .; D gene: .; V gene: TRBV3-1/TRBV3-2; CDR3 DNA: TGTGCCAGCAGCCTAAGACAGGAGCTCTCTGGAAACACCATATATTTT; CDR3 protein: CASSLRQELSGNTIYF
J gene: TRBJ2-1; clone size: .; D gene: TRBD2; V gene: TRBV5-1; CDR3 DNA: TGCGCCAGCAGCTTAGGGACTAGCGATTACAATGAGCAGTTCTTC; CDR3 protein: CASSLGTSDYNEQFF
J gene: TRBJ1-6; clone size: .; D gene: .; V gene: TRBV23-1; CDR3 DNA: TGCGCCAGCAGTCAAAAAAGAGACAGGACTCCAAGCTCCTATAATTCACCCCTCCACTTT; CDR3 protein: CASSQKRDRTPSSYNSPLHF
J gene: TRBJ1-2; clone size: .; D gene: .; V gene: TRBV14; CDR3 DNA: TGTGCCAGCAGCCAGGGGCAGGTTTATGGCTACACCTTC; CDR3 protein: CASSQGQVYGYTF
J gene: TRBJ1-5; clone size: .; D gene: TRBD1; V gene: TRBV5-8; CDR3 DNA: TGTGCCAGCAGCGTCCCGGGACAGGGGCGCTCGGTGTCCCAGCATTTT; CDR3 protein: CASSVPGQGRSVSQHF
J gene: TRBJ2-7; clone size: once; D gene: .; V gene: TRBV2; CDR3 DNA: TGTGCCAGCAGTGATCCGGGTTTGAGAGAGCAGTACTTC; CDR3 protein: CASSDPGLREQYF
J gene: TRBJ2-7; clone size: .; D gene: .; V gene: TRBV21-1; CDR3 DNA: TGTGCCAGCAGCAAAGGGACTTGGACCCCCGAGCAGTACTTC; CDR3 protein: CASSKGTWTPEQYF
J gene: TRBJ1-1; clone size: .; D gene: .; V gene: TRBV28; CDR3 DNA: TGTGCCAGCATAACTACACAATCAGGGTCTGAAGCTTTCTTT; CDR3 protein: CASITTQSGSEAFF
J gene: TRBJ2-1; clone size: .; D gene: .; V gene: TRBV5-1; CDR3 DNA: TGCGCCAGCAGCTTGTCAGGGTTCACCTACAATGAGCAGTTCTTC; CDR3 protein: CASSLSGFTYNEQFF
J gene: TRBJ1-2; clone size: once; D gene: .; V gene: TRBV7-9; CDR3 DNA: TGTGCCAGCAGCTTAGGTGCCGAGAACTATGGCTACACCTTC; CDR3 protein: CASSLGAENYGYTF